In its sample, the clone carrying this TCR beta chain was seen a few times. The CDR3 sequence is 11 residues long. Germline CDR1 is SQVTM and CDR2 is ANQGSEA. The germline V and J ends were trimmed by 6 bases and 4 bases, with 10 bases remaining between them. The data derive from a study of beta chain features in type 1 diabetes. As every portion of the isolated RNA was reverse transcribed, the sequencing read expressed TCRB transcripts. Some clones are missing from TCRdb's copy, which holds only in-frame ones; the method was immunoSEQ multiplex PCR. The sample includes almost 350,000 clones, roughly 8% of them seen just once.

The chain is built from TRBV29-1 and TRBJ2-7, with D possibly TRBD1 on 6 matching bases. What was sequenced was central memory CD4+ T cells from blood. This receptor was obtained from a woman younger than 30 in good health. CDR3 sequence reads: CSVGQNYEQYF. CDR3 bases: TGCAGCGTCGGACAGAATTACGAGCAGTACTTC.